Listed here are 25 T cell receptor beta chains from one sample, sequenced in a study of shared clonotypes between healthy human individuals. Measured with immunoSEQ multiplex PCR; TCRdb has only the in-frame clones, and not every one. The table includes under 350,000 clones, roughly 84% detected once. Specimen: memory CD8+ T cells sorted from blood. Indicated subset: CD45RO+ cells pooled with CCR7-negative TemRA cells. Receptors originate from a man aged 18 to 29 in good health.

Notes on this clone: Within the sample, other DNA sequences also encode this same CDR3. The chain joins TRBV5-4 to TRBJ2-7, with 10 bases lining up with TRBD1. The junction had 3 bases not matched to a gene; V was cut back by 0 bases and J by 3 bases. The CDR3 loop spans 15 amino acids. From germline, CDR1 is SGHNT and CDR2 YYREEE (reference sequence). CDR3 sequence reads: CASSLGDRGHYEQYF. The CDR3 region has the DNA TGTGCCAGCAGCTTGGGGGACAGGGGCCACTACGAGCAGTACTTC.

This chain joins TRBV19 and TRBJ2-4, with 8 positions matching TRBD1. This CDR3 is built from 15 residues. Germline CDR1 is LNHDA and CDR2 is SQIVND (reference sequence). Losses at the gene ends were 4 bases for V and 0 bases for J; bases not matched to a gene: 2. CDR3 protein: CASSRTGKAKNIQYF. The CDR3 region has the DNA TGTGCCAGTAGTAGGACAGGGAAAGCCAAAAACATTCAGTACTTC.

The chain combines TRBV9 with TRBJ1-2; TRBD1 matches 7 bases. Germline assignment: CDR1 SGDLS and CDR2 YYNGEE. V shed 4 bases and J 4 bases; nucleotides not matched to a gene: 7. The CDR3 spans 14 residues. For the CDR3, the DNA is TGTGCCAGCAGCCCCCAGGGGGGACCCTATGGCTACACCTTC. Residues: CASSPQGGPYGYTF.

The chain couples TRBV14 to TRBJ2-1; D is perhaps TRBD1 or TRBD2 (5 bases each). The CDR3 is 17 residues long. Germline V gene data show CDR1 as SGHDN and CDR2 as FVKESK. The V end was cut by 2 bases, the J end by 0 bases, with 14 bases between. In DNA, the CDR3 is TGTGCCAGCAGCCAAAAATGGGACCTATCCTCCTACAATGAGCAGTTCTTC. Amino acids: CASSQKWDLSSYNEQFF.

This clone came up many times. This may be a read error, as it is one base from a much larger clone. This rearrangement joins TRBV4-1 to TRBJ2-7, with TRBD1 matching over 9 bases. J was trimmed by 3 bases and V by 4 bases; bases with no gene match: 7. The CDR3 contains 15 residues. Germline CDR1 reads MGHRA; CDR2 reads YSYEKL. CDR3 nucleotides: TGCGCCAGCAGCCGGGGACAGGGCGAGGGCTACGAGCAGTACTTC. Translation gives CASSRGQGEGYEQYF.

There are a few counts of this clone. Other DNA sequences of this sample code for an identical CDR3. The chain couples TRBV5-8 to TRBJ1-5; D remains unclear. The V gene's germline CDR1 is SGHTS and CDR2 YDEGEE. Deletions cut 2 bases from V and 0 bases from J, with 9 bases between. CDR3 size: 15 residues. The CDR3 spells CASSLSTGSNQPQHF. As DNA, the CDR3 is TGTGCCAGCAGCTTAAGTACCGGTAGCAATCAGCCCCAGCATTTT.

The J gene is TRBJ2-7, the V gene TRBV6-5; tentative D call: TRBD2 (6 bases). Trimming stripped 2 bases from V and 3 bases from J, with 14 bases between. The germline V gene encodes CDR1 MNHEY and CDR2 SVGAGI. This CDR3 has 15 residues. CDR3 protein: CASSYVGGASYEQYF. CDR3 DNA: TGTGCCAGCAGTTACGTAGGAGGGGCGAGCTACGAGCAGTACTTC.

A remark on this clone: The identical CDR3 is also encoded by other nucleotide sequences in the sample. The chain employs TRBV7-9 and TRBJ1-1; possible D gene TRBD1, 6 bases. V was clipped by 5 bases and J by 7 bases, with 14 bases between them. This CDR3 contains 13 residues. The germline V gene encodes CDR1 SEHNR and CDR2 FQNEAQ (reference sequence). The CDR3 spells CASSPNTGSEAFF. CDR3 in DNA: TGTGCCAGCAGCCCCAATACAGGGAGTGAAGCTTTCTTT.

The chain links TRBV2 to TRBJ2-3; no definite D call. Germline CDR1 is SNHLY and CDR2 is FYNNEI. The CDR3 is 15 amino acids. V dropped 0 bases and J dropped 1 base, with 8 bases sitting between them. This CDR3 reads CASSEAPYGTDTQYF. CDR3 coding DNA: TGTGCCAGCAGTGAAGCTCCCTACGGCACAGATACGCAGTATTTT.

CDR3 amino acids: CASSPESGDWPQHF. The CDR3, as DNA: TGCGCCAGCAGCCCAGAGTCAGGAGATTGGCCCCAGCATTTT. The chain joins TRBV4-1 to TRBJ1-5; no reliable D call. Per the germline V gene, CDR1 is MGHRA and CDR2 is YSYEKL. The CDR3 loop spans 14 amino acids. V shed 4 bases and J shed 9 bases, with 16 bases lying between them.

The chain combines TRBV7-9 with TRBJ1-2; D unresolved. Germline values: CDR1 SEHNR, CDR2 FQNEAQ (reference sequence). V lost 6 bases to trimming and J lost 9 bases, with 17 bases between them. The CDR3 runs to 13 residues. DNA for the CDR3: TGTGCCAGCAGAGCGTCTAAGTCCAAGCGCTACACCTTC. This encodes CASRASKSKRYTF.

This chain uses TRBV4-3 with TRBJ2-7, with a possible D match to TRBD2 (6 bases). The CDR3 covers 13 residues. V lost 0 bases and J 9 bases, leaving 12 bases between the germline ends. Looked up from germline, CDR1 is LGHNA and CDR2 is YSLEER. The CDR3 DNA is TGCGCCAGCAGCCAAGATGGAGGGCTCCGGCAGTACTTC. It encodes CASSQDGGLRQYF.

Here the CDR3 reads CASSQEGTGGSYNEQFF. CDR3 sequence (DNA): TGTGCCAGCAGCCAAGAAGGGACAGGGGGATCCTACAATGAGCAGTTCTTC. V is TRBV4-2 and J is TRBJ2-1; TRBD1 matches at 11 bases. This CDR3 has 17 amino acids. The junction had 2 bases not matched to a gene; V was cut back by 0 bases and J by 1 base. Germline assignment: CDR1 LGHNA and CDR2 YNFKEQ.

The chain joins TRBV11-2 to TRBJ2-3; D unclear. Germline V CDR1 and CDR2: SGHAT, FQNNGV. V was cut by 0 bases and J by 1 base, with 8 bases left in between. CDR3 size: 15 residues. The CDR3 sequence: CASSLDLPGTDTQYF. CDR3 nucleotides: TGTGCCAGCAGCTTAGATCTACCAGGCACAGATACGCAGTATTTT. The variable domain in full, with the rest retrieved from reference TRBV11-2 and TRBJ2-3, is EAGVAQSPRYKIIEKRQSVAFWCNPISGHATLYWYQQILGQGPKLLIQFQNNGVVDDSQLPKDRFSAERLKGVDSTLKIQPAKLEDSAVYLCASSLDLPGTDTQYFGPGTRLTVL.

This chain uses TRBV4-1 with TRBJ2-5; TRBD2 matches at 8 bases. The CDR3 extends over 16 amino acids. J gave up 1 base and V 3 bases, and 7 bases lay outside the gene matches. The germline V gene has CDR1 MGHRA and CDR2 YSYEKL. CDR3 DNA sequence: TGCGCCAGCAGCCATATCCGCGGGGGGCTCCAAGAGACCCAGTACTTC. This encodes CASSHIRGGLQETQYF.

This chain joins TRBV4-2 and TRBJ2-7; 9 bases align to TRBD2. Germline CDR1 reads LGHNA; CDR2 reads YNFKEQ. Unmatched junction bases numbered 4, after V lost 2 bases and J lost 2 bases. The CDR3 extends over 15 amino acids. The CDR3 DNA is TGTGCCAGCAGCCAAAAAAGCGGGGGGCCCTACGAGCAGTACTTC. Residues: CASSQKSGGPYEQYF.

This chain joins TRBV30 and TRBJ1-2; TRBD1 aligns across 7 bases. CDR1 and CDR2 (germline): GTSNPN, SVGIG (reference sequence). The CDR3 length is 15 residues. After removal of 4 bases from V and 4 bases from J, the junction contained 12 bases not matched to a gene. CDR3 loop: CAWMSWDRNFYGYTF. DNA for the CDR3: TGTGCCTGGATGTCTTGGGACAGAAATTTCTATGGCTACACCTTC.

The CDR3 spells CASSQERGMAYEQYF. CDR3 in DNA: TGCGCCAGCAGCCAAGAACGGGGGATGGCCTACGAGCAGTACTTC. The V and J genes are TRBV4-1 and TRBJ2-7, with D perhaps TRBD2 (6 bases). The V gene lost 0 bases and the J gene lost 2 bases, with 11 bases spanning the gap. The germline CDR1 and CDR2 sequences are MGHRA and YSYEKL. The CDR3 is 15 amino acids.

The gene calls are TRBV5-6 and TRBJ2-5, with 7 bases fitting TRBD1. CDR3 length equals 16 residues. Germline values: CDR1 SGHDT, CDR2 YYEEEE. Germline trimming cut 0 bases from V and 1 base from J; bases unmatched to any gene: 6. The CDR3 DNA is TGTGCCAGCAGCTTGGAGGCAGGGGGAACCCAAGAGACCCAGTACTTC. It codes for CASSLEAGGTQETQYF.

CDR3 sequence: CASSPRHMGEQANYGYTF. CDR3 nucleotides: TGTGCCAGCTCACCACGGCACATGGGGGAACAAGCTAACTATGGCTACACCTTC. This chain joins TRBV18 and TRBJ1-2; the D gene is possibly TRBD1 (5 bases). The germline V gene encodes CDR1 KGHSH and CDR2 LQKENI. The germline V and J ends were trimmed by 1 base and 0 bases, with 18 bases remaining between them. The CDR3 runs to 18 residues.

The chain is built from TRBV5-6 and TRBJ2-7, with 9 bases fitting TRBD2. CDR1 SGHDT and CDR2 YYEEEE come from the germline V gene. V dropped 3 bases and J dropped 2; count of bases not matched to a gene: 15. This CDR3 spans 18 amino acids. Here the CDR3 reads CASSSPSPTSGITYEQYF. In nucleotides, the CDR3 is TGTGCCAGCAGCTCCCCTTCCCCGACTAGCGGCATTACCTACGAGCAGTACTTC.

CDR3 sequence (DNA): TGTGCCAGCAGCTTGTTAGCGGGAGTCGAGACCCAGTACTTC. It translates to CASSLLAGVETQYF. The V gene is TRBV5-6, the J gene TRBJ2-5; 9 nucleotides line up with TRBD2. The V segment lost 1 base and the J segment 5 bases; nucleotides outside the gene matches: 3. The germline V gene has CDR1 SGHDT and CDR2 YYEEEE. There are 14 residues in the CDR3. Supplemented by reference TRBV5-6 and TRBJ2-5, the full variable domain reads DAGVTQSPTHLIKTRGQQVTLRCSPKSGHDTVSWYQQALGQGPQFIFQYYEEEERQRGNFPDRFSGHQFPNYSSELNVNALLLGDSALYLCASSLLAGVETQYFGPGTRLLVL.

The V call is TRBV5-1, the J call TRBJ2-7, with TRBD1 matching over 10 bases. Germline V gene sequence: CDR1 SGHRS, CDR2 YFSETQ. This CDR3 is built from 14 residues. J gave up 2 bases and V 5 bases, and 4 bases lay outside the gene matches. CDR3 DNA sequence: TGCGCCAGCAGTTCGACAGGGGGCCCCTACGAGCAGTACTTC. This gives the protein CASSSTGGPYEQYF.

This rearrangement joins TRBV5-6 to TRBJ2-7, with D unresolved. The CDR3 covers 14 residues. V lost 4 bases to trimming and J lost 0 bases, with 11 bases between them. In germline, CDR1 is SGHDT, CDR2 YYEEEE. CDR3 sequence (DNA): TGTGCCAGCAGCACGGACGGAACCTCCTACGAGCAGTACTTC. This codes for CASSTDGTSYEQYF.

The chain joins TRBV5-6 to TRBJ2-3; 9 bases align to TRBD2. Germline CDR1 reads SGHDT; CDR2 reads YYEEEE. This CDR3 region has 16 residues. The V gene end was trimmed by 4 bases and the J gene end by 0 bases; junction bases not matched to a gene: 6. CDR3 in DNA: TGTGCCAGCAGCGGCGGCGGGAGGGGGAGCACAGATACGCAGTATTTT. Its translation: CASSGGGRGSTDTQYF.